This T cell receptor (beta chain) was identified in a study of blood T cell repertoires in COVID-19. Overall study context: Material from acute and convalescent COVID-19 was sourced from the United States, Italy and Spain. The cDNA or gDNA used as material had been derived from T cells, B-cell-depleted T cells, or PBMCs.

Residents of under 25 US areas, aged 18 to 89 years, made up the participants. The CDR3 runs 17 residues. Germline assignment: CDR1 MDHEN and CDR2 SYDVKM. The V segment lost 1 base and the J segment 1 base; nucleotides outside the gene matches: 6. Profiled with immunoSEQ multiplex PCR; TCRdb holds only in-frame clones, not every one. The repertoire holds about 350,000 clones, with roughly 87% as singletons. V usage is TRBV28 and J usage is TRBJ2-3; TRBD1 aligns across 9 bases. Sequencing used PBMCs or T cells enriched from blood (not recorded which). The origin of this receptor is a woman under 40 who had recovered from COVID-19. The CDR3 region has the DNA TGTGCCAGCAGTTTATTGGGGGGGGACAGGGGCACAGATACGCAGTATTTT. This encodes CASSLLGGDRGTDTQYF.